The rows below give T cell receptor beta chains drawn from one sample of a study of radiation and T cells in renal cell carcinoma. Assay used: immunoSEQ multiplex PCR; TCRdb lists only in-frame clones, some missing. The sample contains about 12,000 clones, roughly a third of which appear only once. This specimen consisted of tumor tissue, obtained from a patient whose treatment included radiotherapy and nephrectomy. The receptors were gathered from a man between 60 and 70 years old with renal cell carcinoma. Both conserved end residues are part of each CDR3. A D gene is named only where the DNA matches it firmly. Clone size appears in some rows only: once, few, many, or a class for an expanded clone.

abundance | j_gene | d_gene | v_gene | len | CDR3nt | CDR3aa
NA | TRBJ1-2 | NA | TRBV9 | 14 | TGTGCCAGCAGCGTAGGTCAGGGGAACTATGGCTACACCTTC | CASSVGQGNYGYTF
NA | TRBJ2-3 | NA | TRBV2 | 14 | TGTGCCAGCAGTCGCCGGACTAGCACAGATACGCAGTATTTT | CASSRRTSTDTQYF
NA | TRBJ1-4 | TRBD1 | TRBV6-5 | 15 | TGTGCCAGCAGACCCGACAGGGGACGAGAAGAAAAACTGTTTTTT | CASRPDRGREEKLFF
once | TRBJ1-3 | NA | TRBV9 | 15 | TGTGCCAGCAGCGTAGATCAGTCGGCTGGAAACACCATATATTTT | CASSVDQSAGNTIYF
few | TRBJ2-3 | NA | TRBV4-2 | 17 | TGTGCCAGCAGCCAAGGTGCCCCTACTGCGGTCCTAAATACGCAGTATTTT | CASSQGAPTAVLNTQYF
NA | TRBJ2-6 | NA | TRBV4-2 | 16 | TGTGCCAGCAGCCAAGCGACGGCCTCTGGGGCCAACGTCCTGACTTTC | CASSQATASGANVLTF
NA | TRBJ1-1 | TRBD1 | TRBV30 | 13 | TGTGCCTGGAGTAGACAGGGGAACACTGAAGCTTTCTTT | CAWSRQGNTEAFF
NA | TRBJ1-2 | NA | TRBV30 | 13 | TGTGCCTGGGTCAAGTCCTCTAACTATGGCTACACCTTC | CAWVKSSNYGYTF
few | TRBJ2-2 | NA | TRBV13 | 14 | TGTGCCAGCAGCACCGGGCCGCCGACCGGGGAGCTGTTTTTT | CASSTGPPTGELFF
once | TRBJ1-2 | TRBD1 | TRBV7-6 | 13 | TGTGCCAGCAGCCCGGGACAGACCCATGGCTACACCTTC | CASSPGQTHGYTF
few | TRBJ2-5 | TRBD2 | TRBV19 | 14 | TGTGCCAGTAGTATAAGGCGGGGGGAAGAGGCCCAGTACTTC | CASSIRRGEEAQYF
few | TRBJ2-1 | TRBD1 | TRBV7-8 | 14 | TGTGCCAGCAGCTCTGGACAGGGCTGGGATGAGCAGTTCTTC | CASSSGQGWDEQFF
few | TRBJ2-7 | NA | TRBV5-1 | 15 | TGCGCCAGCAGCTTGGGGAACCAGGGTAGCCACGAGCAGTACTTC | CASSLGNQGSHEQYF
few | TRBJ2-7 | TRBD2 | TRBV7-6 | 15 | TGTGCCAGCAGCCCCTCTAGCGGGGGGGCTTCCGAGCAGTACTTC | CASSPSSGGASEQYF
few | TRBJ2-3 | NA | TRBV5-1 | 13 | TGCGCCAGCAGCATAGGGAGTTCAGATACGCAGTATTTT | CASSIGSSDTQYF
NA | TRBJ2-7 | NA | TRBV21-1 | 15 | TGTGCCAGCAGCAAGCGGGGGACAGGGGCGGACGAGCAGTACTTC | CASSKRGTGADEQYF
NA | TRBJ2-1 | NA | TRBV11-3 | 16 | TGTGCCAGCAGCCCCCGTGACGCCAGCTCCTACAATGAGCAGTTCTTC | CASSPRDASSYNEQFF
few | TRBJ1-1 | NA | TRBV6-5 | 14 | TGTGCCAGCAGTTGGCGTACAGGGACGATACCAGCTTTCTTT | CASSWRTGTIPAFF
NA | TRBJ1-2 | TRBD1 | TRBV19 | 13 | TGTGCCAGTAGTATCCAGGACAGGAGCGGCTACACCTTC | CASSIQDRSGYTF
NA | TRBJ1-1 | NA | TRBV6-6 | 13 | TGTGCCAGCACCCTACGGGCCGGCACTGAAGCTTTCTTT | CASTLRAGTEAFF
few | TRBJ1-5 | NA | TRBV11-2 | 13 | TGTGCCAGCAGCTTAGAGCCCAATCAGCCCCAGCATTTT | CASSLEPNQPQHF
few | TRBJ2-1 | NA | TRBV5-6 | 19 | TGTGCCAGCAGCTTGGGTTTGGCGGGCCGCGAGATTTCCTACAATGAGCAGTTCTTC | CASSLGLAGREISYNEQFF
NA | TRBJ1-2 | NA | TRBV6-5 | 14 | TGTGCCAGCAGTTACCGACAGAATAACTATGGCTACACCTTC | CASSYRQNNYGYTF
few | TRBJ1-5 | NA | TRBV4-1 | 15 | TGCGCCAGCAGCCCTATCGACAAGGGCAGTCAGCCCCAGCATTTT | CASSPIDKGSQPQHF
few | TRBJ2-2 | NA | TRBV10-1 | 13 | TGCGCCAGCAGTGCCATGAACACCGGGGAGCTGTTTTTT | CASSAMNTGELFF
NA | TRBJ1-2 | NA | TRBV5-1 | 14 | TGCGCCAGCAGCCCCATGTCAACGCCCTATGGCTACACCTTC | CASSPMSTPYGYTF
few | TRBJ2-2 | NA | TRBV11-2 | 14 | TGTGCCAGCAGCTTAACAGGGAACACCGGGGAGCTGTTTTTT | CASSLTGNTGELFF
few | TRBJ2-3 | NA | TRBV2 | 15 | TGTGCCAGCAGTGATAGAGGGGGAACAACAGATACGCAGTATTTT | CASSDRGGTTDTQYF
few | TRBJ2-1 | NA | TRBV5-6 | 14 | TGTGCCAGCAGCTATACTAGCTTCCGCAATGAGCAGTTCTTC | CASSYTSFRNEQFF
NA | TRBJ2-1 | TRBD2 | TRBV7-9 | 15 | TGTGCCAGCAGCGGAACTAGCGGATCCTACAATGAGCAGTTCTTC | CASSGTSGSYNEQFF
NA | TRBJ1-4 | NA | TRBV9 | 16 | TGTGCCAGCAGCGTAGACGTTGCTTCAACTAATGAAAAACTGTTTTTT | CASSVDVASTNEKLFF
NA | TRBJ1-2 | NA | TRBV29-1 | 12 | TGCAGCGTCCGAGTAAGTACGGACGGCTACACCTTC | CSVRVSTDGYTF
few | TRBJ1-5 | TRBD1 | TRBV6-5 | 15 | TGTGCCAGCAGTGCAGGGGGTTATAGCAATCAGCCCCAGCATTTT | CASSAGGYSNQPQHF
medium-sized | TRBJ1-1 | NA | TRBV4-3 | 13 | TGCGCCAGCAGCCGGACCGAGAACACTGAAGCTTTCTTT | CASSRTENTEAFF
NA | TRBJ2-5 | TRBD2 | TRBV5-4 | 17 | TGTGCCAGCAGCCAGGGGACTAGTGAGGCAGCCCAAGAGACCCAGTACTTC | CASSQGTSEAAQETQYF
NA | TRBJ2-1 | NA | TRBV5-1 | 11 | TGCGCCAGCAGCGACTACAATGAGCAGTTCTTC | CASSDYNEQFF
NA | TRBJ2-1 | NA | TRBV5-6 | 15 | TGTGCCAGCAGCCCCTCAGGGCTCTCCTACAATGAGCAGTTCTTC | CASSPSGLSYNEQFF
few | TRBJ1-1 | NA | TRBV5-1 | 15 | TGCGCCAGCAGCCCCCGGGTGAACGTGAACACTGAAGCTTTCTTT | CASSPRVNVNTEAFF
NA | TRBJ2-1 | TRBD2 | TRBV25-1 | 15 | TGTGCCAGCAGCCTTGGTAGCGGGATTTACAATGAGCAGTTCTTC | CASSLGSGIYNEQFF
many | TRBJ2-1 | NA | TRBV30 | 11 | TGTGCCTGGAGTGATGGCGATGAGCAGTTCTTC | CAWSDGDEQFF
NA | TRBJ1-2 | NA | TRBV9 | 14 | TGTGCCAGCAGCGTAATGGGTCAGGACTATGGCTACACCTTC | CASSVMGQDYGYTF
NA | TRBJ2-1 | NA | TRBV30 | 11 | TGTGCCTGGGGGGTGGGCAATGAGCAGTTCTTC | CAWGVGNEQFF
NA | TRBJ1-3 | NA | TRBV7-9 | 15 | TGTGCCAGCAGCCAGCGCTCGGGGGGCGGAAACACCATATATTTT | CASSQRSGGGNTIYF
NA | TRBJ1-1 | TRBD1 | TRBV19 | 14 | TGTGCCAGTAGCGGGACAGGTCAGGACACTGAAGCTTTCTTT | CASSGTGQDTEAFF
NA | TRBJ1-2 | TRBD1 | TRBV5-1 | 13 | TGCGCCAGCCATAAGGGACAGGGTGATGGCTACACCTTC | CASHKGQGDGYTF
NA | TRBJ1-5 | NA | TRBV5-6 | 12 | TGTGCCAGCAGCTTGGGGGATCAGCCCCAGCATTTT | CASSLGDQPQHF
NA | TRBJ2-5 | TRBD1 | TRBV11-2 | 15 | TGTGCCAGCAGCTTAGCCCCCAGGGGGCGGGAGACCCAGTACTTC | CASSLAPRGRETQYF
NA | TRBJ1-5 | NA | TRBV19 | 16 | TGTGCCAGTAGTATCCGGCCTCCTGGGGGCAATCAGCCCCAGCATTTT | CASSIRPPGGNQPQHF
NA | TRBJ2-7 | NA | TRBV5-1 | 11 | TGCGCCAGCAGCTCCGACCAGGAGCAGTACTTC | CASSSDQEQYF
medium-sized | TRBJ2-1 | NA | TRBV7-2 | 13 | TGTGCCAGCAGCTTAGTAACCAGTTTGGAGCAGTTCTTC | CASSLVTSLEQFF
few | TRBJ1-2 | TRBD1 | TRBV18 | 14 | TGTGCCAGCTCACAGACAGGGACTAACTATGGCTACACCTTC | CASSQTGTNYGYTF
few | TRBJ1-1 | NA | TRBV9 | 13 | TGTGCCAGCAGCGTAGAAGTGGGCACTGAAGCTTTCTTT | CASSVEVGTEAFF
few | TRBJ1-2 | NA | TRBV6-5 | 13 | TGTGCCAGCAGTTACGGGGAATCTGATGGCTACACCTTC | CASSYGESDGYTF
few | TRBJ2-7 | NA | TRBV19 | 13 | TGTGCCAGTAGTATCCAGAAATACTACGAGCAGTACTTC | CASSIQKYYEQYF
NA | TRBJ2-3 | NA | TRBV5-4 | 16 | TGTGCCAGCAGCTTGGGCGGGGACGATTTCACAGATACGCAGTATTTT | CASSLGGDDFTDTQYF
few | TRBJ2-3 | NA | TRBV2 | 13 | TGTGCCAGCAGTGAGGGACTCCTAGATACGCAGTATTTT | CASSEGLLDTQYF
NA | TRBJ2-3 | TRBD1 | TRBV5-1 | 15 | TGCGCCAGCACTAGACAGGGTCTCGTCACAGATACGCAGTATTTT | CASTRQGLVTDTQYF
few | TRBJ2-7 | NA | TRBV20-1 | 11 | TGCAGTGCTAGCGTAGGGTCAGAGCAGTACTTC | CSASVGSEQYF